These 22 T cell receptor beta chains share one sample of origin, sequenced in a study of blood T cells in healthy people across ages. PCR was performed a second time for about 7 to 12 cycles using a sample-barcoded 5' primer and a J-beta primer mix. TCRdb fed the 5' RACE reads into MiXCR, producing one record per CDR3 protein. The sample has 450,000 to 700,000 distinct CDR3 sequences; approximately 27% are singletons. The sequenced sample consisted of blood. These receptors all stem from a woman aged 70 to 79 in good health.

The rearrangement joins TRBV29-1 to TRBJ1-2; a possible D gene is TRBD1 (5 bases). This CDR3 spans 11 amino acids. The germline gives CDR1 SQVTM, CDR2 ANQGSEA. Trimming took 2 bases from V and 13 from J, leaving 14 bases between them. The CDR3: CSVECPRACTF. The CDR3 DNA is TGCAGCGTTGAATGCCCCAGGGCATGCACCTTC.

This chain links TRBV2 with TRBJ2-3; perhaps TRBD2 as D (5 bases). The CDR3 totals 11 residues. Looked up from germline, CDR1 is SNHLY and CDR2 is FYNNEI. The V end lost 6 bases, the J end lost 4 bases, and 5 bases lay between the germline ends. The CDR3 protein is CASRLADTQYF. DNA for the CDR3: TGTGCCAGCAGACTAGCAGATACGCAGTATTTT.

J is TRBJ1-1 and V is TRBV29-1; possible D gene TRBD1, 6 bases. The ends were cut back, 4 bases at V and 5 bases at J, with 8 bases in the middle. This CDR3 comprises 11 residues. In germline, CDR1 is SQVTM, CDR2 ANQGSEA. The CDR3 here is CSVVTGTEAFF. In DNA form, the CDR3 reads TGCAGCGTTGTAACAGGGACTGAAGCTTTCTTT.

This chain connects TRBV4-3 to TRBJ1-4; no clear D gene. Germline lookup yields CDR1 LGHNA and CDR2 YSLEER. This CDR3 is 13 amino acids long. Trimming removed 0 bases from V and 9 bases from J, with 8 bases in between. The CDR3 nucleotides are TGCGCCAGCAGCCAAGATTCGGGGAAAAAACTGTTTTTT. Translated, it gives CASSQDSGKKLFF.

This sequence joins TRBV5-1 and TRBJ1-1; possible D gene TRBD1, 6 bases. Germline CDR1 is SGHRS and CDR2 is YFSETQ. Trimming cost V 2 bases and J 1 base, with 12 bases left between them. The CDR3 is 15 residues long. The CDR3 sequence: CASSFRGKANTEAFF. The DNA of the CDR3 is TGCGCCAGCAGCTTCAGGGGAAAGGCGAACACTGAAGCTTTCTTT.

This clonotype has more than one count but fewer than ten. The chain joins TRBV6-2 or TRBV6-3 to TRBJ2-2, with 12 bases matching TRBD1. The CDR3 runs to 16 residues. J gave up 2 bases and V 7 bases, and 5 bases lay outside the gene matches. Germline V lookup: CDR1 MNHEY, CDR2 SVGEGT. CDR3 region: CASKDGTGGNTGELFF. CDR3 sequence (DNA): TGTGCCAGCAAGGATGGGACAGGGGGCAACACCGGGGAGCTGTTTTTT.

This clonotype turned up a few times. The chain joins TRBV7-2 to TRBJ1-1; D is undetermined. CDR1 and CDR2 (germline): SGHTA, FQGNSA. The V end lost 1 base, the J end lost 2 bases, and 8 bases lay between the germline ends. This CDR3 is 14 amino acids long. In DNA, the CDR3 is TGTGCCAGCAGCTTAGGGCACAGTAACACTGAAGCTTTCTTT. Encoded protein: CASSLGHSNTEAFF.

The chain has TRBV3-1 and TRBJ2-7, with D unclear. The CDR3 is 11 residues long. Germline CDR1 reads LGHDT; CDR2 reads YNNKEL (reference sequence). V shed 3 bases and J shed 6 bases, with 6 bases lying between them. The CDR3 sequence is CASSHGSEQYF. CDR3 DNA sequence: TGTGCCAGCAGCCACGGCAGCGAGCAGTACTTC.

The chain carries TRBV9 and TRBJ1-4; D perhaps matches TRBD1 (6 bases). With 4 bases removed from V and 3 bases from J, the gap between germline ends came to 13 bases. The CDR3 spans 15 residues. In germline, CDR1 is SGDLS, CDR2 YYNGEE. The CDR3 DNA follows: TGTGCCAGCAGCCCTGACGGGACACCTAATGAAAAACTGTTTTTT. Translating it yields CASSPDGTPNEKLFF.

Of note for this clonotype: A much larger clonotype is one base distant, so this may be a read error. The rearrangement uses TRBV20-1 and TRBJ2-5; no reliable D call. The assigned J gene may be wrong: the sequence end matches TRBJ2-7 better. Per the germline V gene, CDR1 is DFQATT and CDR2 is SNEGSKA (reference sequence). The CDR3 has 11 residues. Written as DNA, the CDR3 is TGCAGTGCTACCGGTTATTCCGAGCAGTACTTC. This codes for CSATGYSEQYF.

V is TRBV20-1 and J is TRBJ2-1; D gene uncertain. V was pared by 6 bases and J by 6 bases, with 18 bases between. Germline V gene data show CDR1 as DFQATT and CDR2 as SNEGSKA (reference sequence). The CDR3 is 14 amino acids. CDR3 bases: TGCAGTGCCAGAACTCAAGACCTACTCAATGAGCAGTTCTTC. It codes for CSARTQDLLNEQFF.

This chain uses TRBV7-3 with TRBJ2-7, with D perhaps TRBD1 (6 bases). There are 12 residues in the CDR3. V was cut by 7 bases and J by 2 bases, with 9 bases left in between. CDR1 is SGHTA and CDR2 is FQGTGA in the germline V gene. The CDR3 loop is CASTDSTYEQYF. As DNA, the CDR3 is TGTGCCAGCACGGACAGCACCTACGAGCAGTACTTC.

V gene TRBV5-1 combines with J gene TRBJ2-5, with 10 bases identical to TRBD2. Germline assignment: CDR1 SGHRS and CDR2 YFSETQ. Unmatched junction bases numbered 3, after V lost 0 bases and J lost 4 bases. CDR3 length equals 15 residues. The CDR3 protein is CASSLDASGGETQYF. CDR3 bases: TGCGCCAGCAGCTTGGATGCTAGCGGGGGAGAGACCCAGTACTTC.

This chain connects TRBV12-3 or TRBV12-4 to TRBJ1-4; D may be TRBD1 (5 bases). V was pared by 3 bases and J by 3 bases, with 11 bases between. This CDR3 has 15 residues. The CDR3 DNA sequence: TGTGCCAGCAGTTTCAGACAGCAATCTAATGAAAAACTGTTTTTT. It yields the protein CASSFRQQSNEKLFF.

Points on this clonotype: Given the absence of the conserved phenylalanine or tryptophan at the CDR3 end, a read error is likely. The rearrangement joins TRBV20-1 to TRBJ1-1, with D perhaps TRBD1 (5 bases). V was trimmed by 2 bases and J by 1 base, leaving 8 bases between them. Germline V lookup: CDR1 DFQATT, CDR2 SNEGSKA (reference sequence). The CDR3 is 13 amino acids. CDR3 in DNA: TGCAGTGCTAGACAGGGCGGGAACACTGAAGCTTTCCTT. This encodes CSARQGGNTEAFL.

The genes are TRBV4-1 and TRBJ1-1, with D perhaps matching TRBD1 (5 bases). From germline, CDR1 is MGHRA and CDR2 YSYEKL. The CDR3 runs 15 residues. V lost 1 base to trimming and J lost 4 bases, with 13 bases between them. CDR3 in DNA: TGCGCCAGCAGCCAAGGGCCGGGGCAGGGCACTGAAGCTTTCTTT. Translation: CASSQGPGQGTEAFF.

In its sample, this clonotype was seen a few times. This sequence joins TRBV12-3 or TRBV12-4 and TRBJ2-5; 7 nucleotides line up with TRBD1. The DNA end lines up better with TRBJ2-7; the J call may be wrong. This CDR3 is 13 amino acids long. The CDR3 loop is CASRTDRAYEQYF. CDR3 sequence (DNA): TGTGCCAGCAGAACCGACAGGGCTTACGAGCAGTACTTC.

This clonotype was seen repeatedly, ten times or more. V is TRBV7-2 and J is TRBJ1-4; no clear D gene. The CDR3 is 11 residues long. In germline, CDR1 is SGHTA, CDR2 FQGNSA. The V and J ends lost 5 bases and 8 bases respectively, with 6 bases between them. The CDR3 loop reads CASSANEKLFF. CDR3 nucleotides: TGTGCCAGCAGCGCAAACGAAAAACTGTTTTTT.

The CDR3 nucleotides read TGTGCCAGCAGCTTGGAGACCCTGCTCGTAGAGACCCAGTACTTC. Amino acid sequence: CASSLETLLVETQYF. The gene calls are TRBV7-9 and TRBJ2-5, with no clear D. The V gene lost 3 bases and the J gene lost 4 bases, with 15 bases spanning the gap. CDR1 SEHNR and CDR2 FQNEAQ come from the germline V gene (reference sequence). The CDR3 runs 15 residues. The full variable domain, with the rest looked up from reference TRBV7-9 and TRBJ2-5, is DTGVSQNPRHKITKRGQNVTFRCDPISEHNRLYWYRQTLGQGPEFLTYFQNEAQLEKSRLLSDRFSAERPKGSFSTLEIQRTEQGDSAMYLCASSLETLLVETQYFGPGTRLLVL.

This clonotype was picked up a small number of times. Without the conserved terminal phenylalanine or tryptophan, this CDR3 likely stems from a read error. The V gene is TRBV20-1, the J gene TRBJ2-5; D perhaps matches TRBD1 (6 bases). Trimming took 6 bases from V and 1 from J, leaving 12 bases between them. The CDR3 length is 13 residues. Germline V gene lookup returns CDR1 DFQATT and CDR2 SNEGSKA (reference sequence). CDR3 amino acids: CSAQTGTQETQYI. The CDR3, as DNA: TGCAGTGCCCAGACAGGCACCCAAGAGACCCAGTACATC.

The rearrangement links TRBV11-2 to TRBJ2-4, with a possible D match to TRBD2 (6 bases). The CDR3 extends over 14 amino acids. Between the trimmed V and J ends, which lost 5 bases and 1 base, there was a span of 9 bases. Looked up from germline, CDR1 is SGHAT and CDR2 is FQNNGV. DNA for the CDR3: TGTGCCAGCAGCGCAGGAGGGGCCAAAAACATTCAGTACTTC. It is translated as CASSAGGAKNIQYF.

The chain employs TRBV7-2 and TRBJ1-3; D possibly corresponds to TRBD1 (6 bases). Trimming removed 1 base from V and 0 bases from J, with 16 bases in between. Germline CDR1 reads SGHTA; CDR2 reads FQGNSA. CDR3 length: 18 residues. The CDR3 nucleotides read TGTGCCAGCAGCTTAGGGATTGGGACAACCCTCTCTGGAAACACCATATATTTT. Translating gives CASSLGIGTTLSGNTIYF.